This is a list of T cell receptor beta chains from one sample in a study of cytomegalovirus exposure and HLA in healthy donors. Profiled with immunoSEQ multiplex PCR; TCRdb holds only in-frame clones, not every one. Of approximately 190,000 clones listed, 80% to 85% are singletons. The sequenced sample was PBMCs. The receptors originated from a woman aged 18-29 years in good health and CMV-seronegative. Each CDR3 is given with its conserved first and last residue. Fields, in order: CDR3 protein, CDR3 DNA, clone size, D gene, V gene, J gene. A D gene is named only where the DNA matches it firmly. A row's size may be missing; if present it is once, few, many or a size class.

cdr3_aa: CASSGSGDTQYF
cdr3_nt: TGTGCCAGCAGCGGTTCGGGGGATACGCAGTATTTT
clone_size: NA
d_call: NA
v_call: TRBV11-3
j_call: TRBJ2-3

cdr3_aa: CASSLYLMGGNTDTQYF
cdr3_nt: TGTGCCAGCAGTTTATATCTTATGGGGGGGAACACAGATACGCAGTATTTT
clone_size: NA
d_call: TRBD2
v_call: TRBV28
j_call: TRBJ2-3

cdr3_aa: CASRRNTEAFF
cdr3_nt: TGTGCCAGTAGAAGGAACACTGAAGCTTTCTTT
clone_size: NA
d_call: NA
v_call: TRBV2
j_call: TRBJ1-1

cdr3_aa: CASSQEGAGVYGYTF
cdr3_nt: TGCGCCAGCAGCCAAGAGGGAGCGGGGGTGTATGGCTACACCTTC
clone_size: NA
d_call: NA
v_call: TRBV4-1
j_call: TRBJ1-2

cdr3_aa: CASTRDIAPGTGELFF
cdr3_nt: TGTGCCAGTACCCGGGACATCGCCCCGGGAACCGGGGAGCTGTTTTTT
clone_size: NA
d_call: NA
v_call: TRBV19
j_call: TRBJ2-2

cdr3_aa: CASSIQGAYGHQETQYF
cdr3_nt: TGTGCCAGCAGCATTCAAGGGGCGTATGGACATCAAGAGACCCAGTACTTC
clone_size: NA
d_call: NA
v_call: TRBV4-2
j_call: TRBJ2-5

cdr3_aa: CASSRLGQNTEAFF
cdr3_nt: TGTGCCAGCAGCCGCCTGGGACAAAACACTGAAGCTTTCTTT
clone_size: NA
d_call: NA
v_call: TRBV7-6
j_call: TRBJ1-1

cdr3_aa: CASSRTGSQETQYF
cdr3_nt: TGTGCCAGCAGCCGCACGGGGAGCCAAGAGACCCAGTACTTC
clone_size: NA
d_call: NA
v_call: TRBV6-5
j_call: TRBJ2-5

cdr3_aa: CASSPNGLAGGNTGELFF
cdr3_nt: TGTGCCAGCTCACCTAACGGACTAGCGGGCGGGAACACCGGGGAGCTGTTTTTT
clone_size: NA
d_call: TRBD2
v_call: TRBV18
j_call: TRBJ2-2

cdr3_aa: CASSLGWSSGNTIYF
cdr3_nt: TGTGCCAGCAGCTTAGGTTGGAGCTCTGGAAACACCATATATTTT
clone_size: NA
d_call: NA
v_call: TRBV13
j_call: TRBJ1-3

cdr3_aa: CASSSGGGATYEQYF
cdr3_nt: TGTGCCAGCAGCTCGGGTGGAGGGGCGACCTACGAGCAGTACTTC
clone_size: NA
d_call: NA
v_call: TRBV6-6
j_call: TRBJ2-7

cdr3_aa: CASRTSGAAYEQYF
cdr3_nt: TGTGCCAGCAGAACTAGCGGGGCCGCCTACGAGCAGTACTTC
clone_size: few
d_call: TRBD2
v_call: TRBV6-5
j_call: TRBJ2-7

cdr3_aa: CASSQGRAEAFF
cdr3_nt: TGTGCCAGCAGCCAAGGGAGGGCTGAAGCTTTCTTT
clone_size: NA
d_call: NA
v_call: TRBV6-1
j_call: TRBJ1-1

cdr3_aa: CASSQSANYGYTF
cdr3_nt: TGTGCCAGCTCGCAGTCCGCTAACTATGGCTACACCTTC
clone_size: NA
d_call: NA
v_call: TRBV18
j_call: TRBJ1-2

cdr3_aa: CSARDPREQYF
cdr3_nt: TGCAGTGCTAGAGATCCGCGCGAGCAGTACTTC
clone_size: NA
d_call: NA
v_call: TRBV20-1
j_call: TRBJ2-7

cdr3_aa: CASSIDTGSQIPNF
cdr3_nt: TGTGCCAGTAGTATAGATACCGGGAGCCAAATCCCCAACTTC
clone_size: NA
d_call: NA
v_call: TRBV19
j_call: TRBJ2-5

cdr3_aa: CASSPTGQSPRSRSGANVLTF
cdr3_nt: TGTGCCAGCAGTCCTACGGGACAGTCACCCCGGAGTCGATCTGGGGCCAACGTCCTGACTTTC
clone_size: NA
d_call: TRBD1
v_call: TRBV27
j_call: TRBJ2-6

cdr3_aa: CASSPGSGELFF
cdr3_nt: TGTGCCAGCAGCCCGGGGTCCGGGGAGCTGTTTTTT
clone_size: NA
d_call: NA
v_call: TRBV5-8
j_call: TRBJ2-2

cdr3_aa: CATREALYSNQPQHF
cdr3_nt: TGTGCCACCCGGGAAGCCTTGTATAGCAATCAGCCCCAGCATTTT
clone_size: NA
d_call: NA
v_call: TRBV15
j_call: TRBJ1-5

cdr3_aa: CASTEGGGATGEQYF
cdr3_nt: TGTGCCAGCACCGAAGGGGGGGGCGCAACAGGCGAGCAGTACTTC
clone_size: NA
d_call: NA
v_call: TRBV27
j_call: TRBJ2-7

cdr3_aa: CASSPRGASDTGELFF
cdr3_nt: TGTGCCAGCAGCCCCCGGGGGGCCTCGGACACCGGGGAGCTGTTTTTT
clone_size: NA
d_call: NA
v_call: TRBV7-9
j_call: TRBJ2-2

cdr3_aa: CASSLDPPGTGVYEQYF
cdr3_nt: TGCGCCAGCAGCTTGGATCCTCCCGGTACAGGGGTCTACGAGCAGTACTTC
clone_size: once
d_call: TRBD1
v_call: TRBV5-1
j_call: TRBJ2-7

cdr3_aa: CASSYEVGGTIYF
cdr3_nt: TGTGCCAGCAGTTACGAGGTCGGCGGGACCATATATTTT
clone_size: NA
d_call: NA
v_call: TRBV6-5
j_call: TRBJ1-3

cdr3_aa: CASSLSVNTQYF
cdr3_nt: TGTGCCAGCAGCTTGTCGGTTAATACGCAGTATTTT
clone_size: NA
d_call: NA
v_call: TRBV5-8
j_call: TRBJ2-3

cdr3_aa: CATSIDRQGAYGYTF
cdr3_nt: TGTGCCACCAGCATAGACCGACAGGGGGCCTATGGCTACACCTTC
clone_size: NA
d_call: TRBD1
v_call: TRBV15
j_call: TRBJ1-2

cdr3_aa: CASSLVETIHEQFF
cdr3_nt: TGTGCCAGCAGCTTAGTTGAGACTATTCATGAGCAGTTCTTC
clone_size: NA
d_call: NA
v_call: TRBV7-6
j_call: TRBJ2-1

cdr3_aa: CASSLQGIANTEAFF
cdr3_nt: TGTGCCAGCAGCTTACAGGGGATAGCGAACACTGAAGCTTTCTTT
clone_size: NA
d_call: NA
v_call: TRBV7-2
j_call: TRBJ1-1

cdr3_aa: CASSHTSGSFPGELFF
cdr3_nt: TGTGCCAGTAGTCATACTAGCGGGAGTTTCCCCGGGGAGCTGTTTTTT
clone_size: NA
d_call: TRBD2
v_call: TRBV19
j_call: TRBJ2-2

cdr3_aa: CASSVTSWSYNEQFF
cdr3_nt: TGTGCCAGCAGCGTAACTAGCTGGTCCTACAATGAGCAGTTCTTC
clone_size: NA
d_call: NA
v_call: TRBV7-9
j_call: TRBJ2-1

cdr3_aa: CASSQARATEAFF
cdr3_nt: TGCGCCAGCAGCCAAGCCAGGGCGACAGAAGCTTTCTTT
clone_size: NA
d_call: NA
v_call: TRBV4-1
j_call: TRBJ1-1

cdr3_aa: CASSLVHTDTQYF
cdr3_nt: TGTGCCAGCAGCTTAGTCCACACAGATACGCAGTATTTT
clone_size: NA
d_call: NA
v_call: TRBV7-2
j_call: TRBJ2-3

cdr3_aa: CASSPPTGRPTEAFF
cdr3_nt: TGTGCCAGCTCACCACCTACAGGACGACCGACCGAAGCTTTCTTT
clone_size: NA
d_call: NA
v_call: TRBV18
j_call: TRBJ1-1

cdr3_aa: CAWSVGPGVPYEQYF
cdr3_nt: TGTGCCTGGAGTGTAGGGCCAGGGGTCCCCTACGAGCAGTACTTC
clone_size: NA
d_call: NA
v_call: TRBV30
j_call: TRBJ2-7

cdr3_aa: CASSSGTGYNYGYTF
cdr3_nt: TGTGCCAGCAGTTCCGGGACAGGGTATAACTATGGCTACACCTTC
clone_size: NA
d_call: TRBD1
v_call: TRBV27
j_call: TRBJ1-2

cdr3_aa: CASSQGSSYEQYF
cdr3_nt: TGTGCCAGCAGTCAGGGGTCGTCCTACGAGCAGTACTTC
clone_size: NA
d_call: NA
v_call: TRBV6-6
j_call: TRBJ2-7

cdr3_aa: CASRSGGLSNQPQHF
cdr3_nt: TGTGCCAGCAGGTCAGGGGGCTTGAGCAATCAGCCCCAGCATTTT
clone_size: NA
d_call: TRBD1
v_call: TRBV2
j_call: TRBJ1-5

cdr3_aa: CASSLRGAEAFF
cdr3_nt: TGTGCCAGCAGCTTGCGGGGAGCTGAAGCTTTCTTT
clone_size: NA
d_call: NA
v_call: TRBV5-6
j_call: TRBJ1-1

cdr3_aa: CASRGETGNTGELFF
cdr3_nt: TGTGCCAGCAGGGGGGAGACAGGGAACACCGGGGAGCTGTTTTTT
clone_size: NA
d_call: NA
v_call: TRBV9
j_call: TRBJ2-2

cdr3_aa: CASNLRAGTGLNEQFF
cdr3_nt: TGTGCCAGCAACCTCCGGGCGGGGACTGGTCTGAATGAGCAGTTCTTC
clone_size: once
d_call: NA
v_call: TRBV19
j_call: TRBJ2-1

cdr3_aa: CASSITQGRYF
cdr3_nt: TGTGCCAGCAGCATAACCCAGGGAAGGTACTTC
clone_size: NA
d_call: NA
v_call: TRBV28
j_call: TRBJ2-7

cdr3_aa: CASRTTSGSTDTQYF
cdr3_nt: TGTGCCAGCAGAACGACTAGCGGGAGCACAGATACGCAGTATTTT
clone_size: NA
d_call: TRBD2
v_call: TRBV7-8
j_call: TRBJ2-3

cdr3_aa: CASSPWGGPEAFF
cdr3_nt: TGTGCCAGCAGCCCCTGGGGGGGACCTGAAGCTTTCTTT
clone_size: NA
d_call: NA
v_call: TRBV6-5
j_call: TRBJ1-1

cdr3_aa: CASSDSRVGNEQFF
cdr3_nt: TGTGCCAGCAGTGACTCGAGGGTGGGCAATGAGCAGTTCTTC
clone_size: NA
d_call: NA
v_call: TRBV6-4
j_call: TRBJ2-1

cdr3_aa: CASSVEYEDSYEQYF
cdr3_nt: TGTGCCAGCAGCGTAGAGTACGAGGACTCCTACGAGCAGTACTTC
clone_size: NA
d_call: NA
v_call: TRBV9
j_call: TRBJ2-7

cdr3_aa: CSVELAEGNEQFF
cdr3_nt: TGCAGCGTTGAACTAGCGGAGGGGAATGAGCAGTTCTTC
clone_size: NA
d_call: TRBD2
v_call: TRBV29-1
j_call: TRBJ2-1

cdr3_aa: CASSPTGKAYEQYF
cdr3_nt: TGTGCCAGCAGTCCCACAGGGAAGGCCTACGAGCAGTACTTC
clone_size: NA
d_call: NA
v_call: TRBV27
j_call: TRBJ2-7

cdr3_aa: CASSDLIMVAGGYTF
cdr3_nt: TGCGCCAGCAGTGACCTCATCATGGTTGCCGGTGGCTACACCTTC
clone_size: NA
d_call: NA
v_call: TRBV10-2
j_call: TRBJ1-2

cdr3_aa: CASSPGMNTEAFF
cdr3_nt: TGTGCCAGCAGTCCGGGGATGAACACTGAAGCTTTCTTT
clone_size: NA
d_call: NA
v_call: TRBV6-5
j_call: TRBJ1-1

cdr3_aa: CSSPKNRVANTGELFF
cdr3_nt: TGTTCCAGCCCCAAAAACCGGGTTGCGAACACCGGGGAGCTGTTTTTT
clone_size: few
d_call: NA
v_call: TRBV7-9
j_call: TRBJ2-2

cdr3_aa: CASSFRREGATQYF
cdr3_nt: TGTGCCAGCAGTTTCCGCCGAGAGGGGGCTACGCAGTATTTT
clone_size: NA
d_call: TRBD1
v_call: TRBV27
j_call: TRBJ2-3

cdr3_aa: CASSADRGAYEQYF
cdr3_nt: TGTGCCAGCAGTGCTGACAGGGGCGCCTACGAGCAGTACTTC
clone_size: NA
d_call: TRBD1
v_call: TRBV28
j_call: TRBJ2-7

cdr3_aa: CASTPGHTNEKLFF
cdr3_nt: TGTGCCAGCACACCAGGGCACACTAATGAAAAACTGTTTTTT
clone_size: NA
d_call: NA
v_call: TRBV6-6
j_call: TRBJ1-4

cdr3_aa: CSVEAGGDWADTQYF
cdr3_nt: TGCAGCGTTGAGGCAGGGGGCGACTGGGCAGATACGCAGTATTTT
clone_size: few
d_call: TRBD1
v_call: TRBV29-1
j_call: TRBJ2-3